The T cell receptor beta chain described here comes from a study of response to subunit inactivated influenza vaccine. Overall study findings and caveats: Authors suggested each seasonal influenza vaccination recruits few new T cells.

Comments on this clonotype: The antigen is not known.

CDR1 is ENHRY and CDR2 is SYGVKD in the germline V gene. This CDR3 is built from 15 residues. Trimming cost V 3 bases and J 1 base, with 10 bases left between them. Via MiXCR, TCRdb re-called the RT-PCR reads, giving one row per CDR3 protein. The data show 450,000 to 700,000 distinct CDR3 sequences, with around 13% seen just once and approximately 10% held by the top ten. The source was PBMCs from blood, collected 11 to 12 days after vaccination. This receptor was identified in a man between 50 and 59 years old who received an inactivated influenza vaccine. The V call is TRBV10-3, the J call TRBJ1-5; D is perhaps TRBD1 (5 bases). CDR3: CAISDRGASNQPQHF. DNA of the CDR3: TGTGCCATCAGTGACCGAGGGGCCAGCAATCAGCCCCAGCATTTT.